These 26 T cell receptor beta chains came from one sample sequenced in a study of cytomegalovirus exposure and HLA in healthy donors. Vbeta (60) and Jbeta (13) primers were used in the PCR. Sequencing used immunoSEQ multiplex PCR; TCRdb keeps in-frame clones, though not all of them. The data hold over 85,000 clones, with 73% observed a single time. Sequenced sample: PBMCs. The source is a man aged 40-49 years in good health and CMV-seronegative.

The chain's CDR3 is CASSSPRGREKAGYTF. The CDR3 DNA reads as TGTGCCAGCAGCTCACCGCGGGGCAGGGAAAAGGCTGGCTACACCTTC. The genes are TRBV11-2 and TRBJ1-2, with D perhaps TRBD1 (5 bases). The V end was cut by 4 bases, the J end by 7 bases, with 22 bases between. The CDR3 has 16 amino acids. Germline V gene sequence: CDR1 SGHAT, CDR2 FQNNGV.

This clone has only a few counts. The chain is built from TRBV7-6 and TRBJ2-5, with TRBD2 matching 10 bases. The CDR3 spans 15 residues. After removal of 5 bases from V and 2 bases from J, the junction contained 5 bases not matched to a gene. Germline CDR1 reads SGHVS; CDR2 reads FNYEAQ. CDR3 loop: CASSPRGLAQETQYF. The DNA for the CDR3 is TGTGCCAGCAGCCCGAGGGGACTAGCGCAAGAGACCCAGTACTTC. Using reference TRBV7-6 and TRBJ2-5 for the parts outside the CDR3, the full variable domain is GAGVSQSPRYKVTKRGQDVALRCDPISGHVSLYWYRQALGQGPEFLTYFNYEAQQDKSGLPNDRFSAERPEGSISTLTIQRTEQRDSAMYRCASSPRGLAQETQYFGPGTRLLVL.

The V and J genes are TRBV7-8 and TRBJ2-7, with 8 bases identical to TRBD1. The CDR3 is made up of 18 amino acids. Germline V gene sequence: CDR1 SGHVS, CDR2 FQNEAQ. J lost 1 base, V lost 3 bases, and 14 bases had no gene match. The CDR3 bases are TGTGCCAGCAGCTTGCATCCGTCGGACAGGGTGGCTTCCTACGAGCAGTACTTC. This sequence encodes CASSLHPSDRVASYEQYF.

The CDR3 DNA follows: TGTGCCAGCAGTTACAAACAGAGAACCTACGAGCAGTACTTC. Protein: CASSYKQRTYEQYF. The chain employs TRBV6-5 and TRBJ2-7, with D unclear. V was pared by 2 bases and J by 2 bases, with 10 bases between. This CDR3 comprises 14 residues. CDR1 and CDR2 (germline): MNHEY, SVGAGI.

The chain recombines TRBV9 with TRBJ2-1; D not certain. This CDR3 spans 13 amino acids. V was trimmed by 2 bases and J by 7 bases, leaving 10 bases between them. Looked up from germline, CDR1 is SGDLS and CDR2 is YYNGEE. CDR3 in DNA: TGTGCCAGCAGCGTTCCGGGTTATAATGAGCAGTTCTTC. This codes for CASSVPGYNEQFF.

The CDR3 sequence is CAIGGQLALSGANVLTF. CDR3 coding DNA: TGTGCCATCGGTGGACAGCTGGCCCTCTCTGGGGCCAACGTCCTGACTTTC. The genes are TRBV10-3 and TRBJ2-6; D is perhaps TRBD1 (6 bases). The V end was cut by 8 bases, the J end by 0 bases, with 17 bases between. CDR1 ENHRY and CDR2 SYGVKD come from the germline V gene. The CDR3 consists of 17 residues.

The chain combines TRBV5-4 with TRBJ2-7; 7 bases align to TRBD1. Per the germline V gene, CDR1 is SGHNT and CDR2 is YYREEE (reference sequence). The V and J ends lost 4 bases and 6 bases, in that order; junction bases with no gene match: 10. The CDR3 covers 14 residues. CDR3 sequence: CASSGRQGSSEQYF. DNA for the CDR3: TGTGCCAGCAGCGGTCGACAGGGCTCGAGCGAGCAGTACTTC.

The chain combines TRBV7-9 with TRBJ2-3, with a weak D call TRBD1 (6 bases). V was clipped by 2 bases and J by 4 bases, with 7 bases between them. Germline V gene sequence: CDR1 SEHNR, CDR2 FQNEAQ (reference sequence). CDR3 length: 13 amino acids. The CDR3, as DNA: TGTGCCAGCAGCTTATACAGGGCAGATACGCAGTATTTT. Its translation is CASSLYRADTQYF.

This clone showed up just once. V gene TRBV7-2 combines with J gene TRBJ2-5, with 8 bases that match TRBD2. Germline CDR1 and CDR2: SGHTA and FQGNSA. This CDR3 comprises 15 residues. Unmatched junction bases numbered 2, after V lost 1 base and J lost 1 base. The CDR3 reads CASSLVLAAQETQYF. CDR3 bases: TGTGCCAGCAGCTTAGTACTAGCGGCCCAAGAGACCCAGTACTTC.

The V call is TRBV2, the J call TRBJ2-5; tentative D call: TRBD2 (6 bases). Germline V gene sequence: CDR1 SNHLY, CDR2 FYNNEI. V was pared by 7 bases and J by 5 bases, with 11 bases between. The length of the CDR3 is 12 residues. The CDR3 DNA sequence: TGTGCCAGCATCGGGGGAACTGAGACCCAGTACTTC. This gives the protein CASIGGTETQYF. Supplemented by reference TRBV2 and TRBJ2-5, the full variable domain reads EPEVTQTPSHQVTQMGQEVILRCVPISNHLYFYWYRQILGQKVEFLVSFYNNEISEKSEIFDDQFSVERPDGSNFTLKIRSTKLEDSAMYFCASIGGTETQYFGPGTRLLVL.

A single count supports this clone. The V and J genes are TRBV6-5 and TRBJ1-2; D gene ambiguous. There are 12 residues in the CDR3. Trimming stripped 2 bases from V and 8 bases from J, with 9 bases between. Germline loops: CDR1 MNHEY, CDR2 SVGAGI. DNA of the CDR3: TGTGCCAGCAGTTACGGCCCTTGGGGCTACACCTTC. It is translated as CASSYGPWGYTF.

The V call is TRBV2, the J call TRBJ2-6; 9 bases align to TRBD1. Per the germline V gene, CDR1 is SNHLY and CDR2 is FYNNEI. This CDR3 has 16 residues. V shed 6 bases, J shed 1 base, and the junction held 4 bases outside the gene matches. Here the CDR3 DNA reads TGTGCCAGCAGCTCGACAGGGGGTTCTGGGGCCAACGTCCTGACTTTC. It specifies CASSSTGGSGANVLTF. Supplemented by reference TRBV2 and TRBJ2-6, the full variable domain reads EPEVTQTPSHQVTQMGQEVILRCVPISNHLYFYWYRQILGQKVEFLVSFYNNEISEKSEIFDDQFSVERPDGSNFTLKIRSTKLEDSAMYFCASSSTGGSGANVLTFGAGSRLTVL.

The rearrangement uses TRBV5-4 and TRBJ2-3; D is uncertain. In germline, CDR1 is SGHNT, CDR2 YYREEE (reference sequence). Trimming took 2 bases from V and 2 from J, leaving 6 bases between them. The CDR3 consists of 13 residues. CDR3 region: CASSLEDTDTQYF. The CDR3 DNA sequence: TGTGCCAGCAGCTTAGAGGACACAGATACGCAGTATTTT.

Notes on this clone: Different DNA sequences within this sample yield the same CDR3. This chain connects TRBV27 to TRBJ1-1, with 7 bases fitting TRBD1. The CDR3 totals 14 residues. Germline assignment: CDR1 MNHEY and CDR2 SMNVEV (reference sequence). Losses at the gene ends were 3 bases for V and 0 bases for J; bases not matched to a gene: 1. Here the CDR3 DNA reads TGTGCCAGCAGTTTGGGACAGATGAACACTGAAGCTTTCTTT. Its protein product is CASSLGQMNTEAFF.

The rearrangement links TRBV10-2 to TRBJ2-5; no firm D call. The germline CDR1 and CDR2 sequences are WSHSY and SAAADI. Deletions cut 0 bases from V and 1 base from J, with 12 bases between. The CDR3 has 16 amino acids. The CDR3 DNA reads TGCGCCAGCAGTGAGTCGATGAGGCGGCTCCAAGAGACCCAGTACTTC. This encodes CASSESMRRLQETQYF.

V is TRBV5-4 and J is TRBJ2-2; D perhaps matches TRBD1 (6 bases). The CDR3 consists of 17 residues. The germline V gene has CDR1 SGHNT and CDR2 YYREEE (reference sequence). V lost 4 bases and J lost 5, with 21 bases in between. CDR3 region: CASSVSGTNLGTGELFF. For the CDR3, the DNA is TGTGCCAGCAGCGTATCCGGGACAAACTTAGGTACCGGGGAGCTGTTTTTT.

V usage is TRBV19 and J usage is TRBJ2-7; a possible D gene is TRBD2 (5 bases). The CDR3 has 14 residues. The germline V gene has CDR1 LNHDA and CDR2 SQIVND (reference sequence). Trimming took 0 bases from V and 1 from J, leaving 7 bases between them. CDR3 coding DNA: TGTGCCAGTAGTATAGATAGGGAGTCCTACGAGCAGTACTTC. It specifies CASSIDRESYEQYF.

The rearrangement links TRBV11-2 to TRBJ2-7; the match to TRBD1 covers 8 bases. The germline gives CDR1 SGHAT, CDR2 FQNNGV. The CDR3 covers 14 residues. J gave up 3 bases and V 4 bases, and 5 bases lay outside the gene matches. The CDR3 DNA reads TGTGCCAGCAGCTCAGCTACAGGGGGCTACGAGCAGTACTTC. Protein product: CASSSATGGYEQYF.

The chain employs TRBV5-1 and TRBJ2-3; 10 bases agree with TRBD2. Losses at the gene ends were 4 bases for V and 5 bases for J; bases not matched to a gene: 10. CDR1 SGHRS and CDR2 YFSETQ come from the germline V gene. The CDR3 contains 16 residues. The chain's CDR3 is CASSPERGGRGDTQYF. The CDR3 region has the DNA TGCGCCAGCAGCCCAGAGCGGGGGGGCCGGGGAGATACGCAGTATTTT.

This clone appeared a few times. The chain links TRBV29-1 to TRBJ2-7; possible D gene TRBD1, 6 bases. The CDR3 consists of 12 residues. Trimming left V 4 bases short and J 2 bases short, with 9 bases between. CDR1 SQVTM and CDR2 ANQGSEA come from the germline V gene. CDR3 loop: CSVAQGPYEQYF. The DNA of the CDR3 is TGCAGCGTTGCCCAGGGGCCCTACGAGCAGTACTTC.

The CDR3 loop reads CASSATTGNPNSPLHF. The CDR3 region has the DNA TGTGCCAGCAGCGCGACGACAGGGAACCCGAATTCACCCCTCCACTTT. J is TRBJ1-6 and V is TRBV7-2, with 7 bases aligning to TRBD1. CDR1 SGHTA and CDR2 FQGNSA come from the germline V gene. The CDR3 has 16 amino acids. J lost 7 bases, V lost 5 bases, and 11 bases had no gene match.

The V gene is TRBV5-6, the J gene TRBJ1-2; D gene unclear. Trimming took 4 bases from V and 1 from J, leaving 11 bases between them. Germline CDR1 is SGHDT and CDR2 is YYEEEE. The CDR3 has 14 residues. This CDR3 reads CASSVTGFNYGYTF. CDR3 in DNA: TGTGCCAGCAGCGTTACGGGTTTTAACTATGGCTACACCTTC. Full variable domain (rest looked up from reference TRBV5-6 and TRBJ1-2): DAGVTQSPTHLIKTRGQQVTLRCSPKSGHDTVSWYQQALGQGPQFIFQYYEEEERQRGNFPDRFSGHQFPNYSSELNVNALLLGDSALYLCASSVTGFNYGYTFGSGTRLTVV.

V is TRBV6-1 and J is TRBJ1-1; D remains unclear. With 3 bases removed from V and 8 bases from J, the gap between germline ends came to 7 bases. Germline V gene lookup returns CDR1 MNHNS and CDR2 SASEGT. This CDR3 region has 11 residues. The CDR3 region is CASSENSEAFF. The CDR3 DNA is TGTGCCAGCAGTGAGAACAGCGAAGCTTTCTTT.

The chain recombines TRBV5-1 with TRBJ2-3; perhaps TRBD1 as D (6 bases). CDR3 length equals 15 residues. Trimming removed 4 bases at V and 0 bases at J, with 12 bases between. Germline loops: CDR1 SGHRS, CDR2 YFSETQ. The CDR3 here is CASSLNRASTDTQYF. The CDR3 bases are TGCGCCAGCAGCCTAAACAGGGCCAGCACAGATACGCAGTATTTT.

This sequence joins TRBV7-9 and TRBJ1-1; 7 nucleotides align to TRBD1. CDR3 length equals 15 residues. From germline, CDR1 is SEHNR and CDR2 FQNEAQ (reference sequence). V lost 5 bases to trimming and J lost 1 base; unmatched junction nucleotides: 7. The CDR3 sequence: CASSLEQGTNTEAFF. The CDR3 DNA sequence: TGTGCCAGCAGCCTAGAACAGGGGACGAACACTGAAGCTTTCTTT.

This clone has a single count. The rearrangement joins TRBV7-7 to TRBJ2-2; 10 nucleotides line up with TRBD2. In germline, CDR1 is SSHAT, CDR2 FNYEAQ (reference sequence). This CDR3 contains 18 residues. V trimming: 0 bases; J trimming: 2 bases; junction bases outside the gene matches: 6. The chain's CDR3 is CASSLALAGALNTGELFF. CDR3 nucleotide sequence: TGTGCCAGCAGCTTAGCTCTAGCGGGGGCTCTAAACACCGGGGAGCTGTTTTTT.